This TCR beta chain came from a study of blood T cell repertoires in COVID-19. Overall study context: Donors in the United States, Italy and Spain gave samples during acute or convalescent COVID-19. Sample material is recorded as cDNA or gDNA derived from T cells, B-cell-depleted T cells, or PBMCs.

Original handling: By means of reference gene primer amplification, nucleated cell counts were estimated. Only in-frame clones appear in the TCRdb table, and some are missing; sequencing was by immunoSEQ multiplex PCR. The V and J calls and the clone size are those of that table, but D and trimming were determined from the DNA. The data contain about 100,000 clones, just under 80% of them seen just once; the ten biggest clones take up 31%. The CDR3 is 11 residues long. The V end lost 4 bases, the J end lost 6 bases, and 9 bases lay between the germline ends. Germline V gene data show CDR1 as SQVTM and CDR2 as ANQGSEA.

The sample consisted of peripheral blood. The sequence was obtained from a man between 65 and 80 years old with active or convalescent COVID-19. The V and J genes are TRBV29-1 and TRBJ1-2; TRBD1 is a possible D gene (6 bases). This CDR3 is CSVGTVHGYTF. The CDR3, as DNA: TGCAGCGTTGGGACAGTCCATGGCTACACCTTC.